Below are 8 T cell receptor beta chains sequenced from a single sample in a study of blood T cell repertoires in COVID-19. This table comes from immunoSEQ multiplex PCR, and its TCRdb copy is limited to in-frame clones, with some not included. This table has 130,000 to 150,000 clones, 80% to 90% appearing once. The sample consisted of peripheral blood. These receptors were obtained from a woman aged 60-75 years with active COVID-19.

The V and J genes are TRBV20-1 and TRBJ2-3; TRBD2 is a possible D gene (6 bases). The CDR3 consists of 15 residues. Germline V CDR1 and CDR2: DFQATT, SNEGSKA (reference sequence). Trimming left V 3 bases short and J 3 bases short, with 16 bases between. This chain's CDR3 is CSASRREDDTDTQYF. The CDR3 DNA is TGCAGTGCTAGTAGGAGGGAGGACGATACAGATACGCAGTATTTT.

The chain recombines TRBV5-1 with TRBJ2-3, with 7 bases identical to TRBD1. The germline V gene has CDR1 SGHRS and CDR2 YFSETQ. J gave up 6 bases and V 3 bases, and 4 bases lay outside the gene matches. This CDR3 is 13 amino acids long. This CDR3 reads CASSSPQGDTQYF. The CDR3 DNA reads as TGCGCCAGCAGCTCTCCACAGGGGGATACGCAGTATTTT.

The rearrangement uses TRBV2 and TRBJ2-7, with 13 bases lining up with TRBD2. The CDR3 has 15 amino acids. Germline V gives CDR1 SNHLY, CDR2 FYNNEI. The V gene end was trimmed by 1 base and the J gene end by 5 bases; junction bases not matched to a gene: 2. The CDR3 DNA follows: TGTGCCAGCAGTGAAGGGACTAGCGGGAGAAACGAGCAGTACTTC. It encodes CASSEGTSGRNEQYF.

The chain links TRBV4-1 to TRBJ2-5; perhaps TRBD1 as D (6 bases). Germline-derived CDR1 and CDR2 are MGHRA and YSYEKL. This CDR3 comprises 15 residues. V lost 3 bases to trimming and J lost 2 bases, with 13 bases between them. CDR3 nucleotide sequence: TGCGCCAGCAGCCACCCGACAGGAGGTCAAGAGACCCAGTACTTC. Its translation: CASSHPTGGQETQYF.

The genes are TRBV28 and TRBJ1-1; no reliable D call. The CDR3 loop spans 14 amino acids. Trimming stripped 7 bases from V and 1 base from J, with 13 bases between. The V gene's germline CDR1 is MDHEN and CDR2 SYDVKM. CDR3 sequence: CASTKSGWNTEAFF. The CDR3 bases are TGTGCCAGCACGAAATCAGGTTGGAACACTGAAGCTTTCTTT.

This CDR3 reads CASSISGQPQHF. CDR3 coding DNA: TGCGCCAGCAGCATAAGCGGTCAGCCCCAGCATTTT. The chain couples TRBV5-1 to TRBJ1-5, with D uncertain. Germline V lookup: CDR1 SGHRS, CDR2 YFSETQ. The CDR3 sequence is 12 residues long. Trimming shortened V by 4 bases and J by 6 bases, and 8 bases separated the two germline ends. Supplemented by reference TRBV5-1 and TRBJ1-5, the full variable domain reads KAGVTQTPRYLIKTRGQQVTLSCSPISGHRSVSWYQQTPGQGLQFLFEYFSETQRNKGNFPGRFSGRQFSNSRSEMNVSTLELGDSALYLCASSISGQPQHFGDGTRLSIL.

The CDR3 protein is CASSLSIQEESLTDTQYF. CDR3 bases: TGTGCCAGCAGTTTATCGATCCAGGAGGAGTCGCTCACAGATACGCAGTATTTT. This chain uses TRBV27 with TRBJ2-3, with D possibly TRBD2 on 5 matching bases. This CDR3 contains 18 residues. With 0 bases removed from V and 2 bases from J, the gap between germline ends came to 18 bases. CDR1 MNHEY and CDR2 SMNVEV come from the germline V gene (reference sequence).

J is TRBJ2-2 and V is TRBV24-1, with D unclear. The CDR3 extends over 15 amino acids. The germline V and J ends were trimmed by 1 base and 1 base, with 6 bases remaining between them. Germline CDR1 reads KGHDR; CDR2 reads SFDVKD. The CDR3 loop reads CATSDLAENTGELFF. DNA for the CDR3: TGTGCCACCAGTGATTTAGCTGAGAACACCGGGGAGCTGTTTTTT.